This T cell receptor (beta chain) originates from a study of blood T cell repertoires in COVID-19 (TCRdb year 2020). For context, the study as a whole: The collaborator samples originated in the United States, Italy and Spain and spanned the acute and convalescent phases of COVID-19. The samples were drawn from two sources: the first 160 participants of the ongoing ImmuneRACE study, and 1,254 subjects contributed by 6 global collaborators. Sample metadata almost always included a de-identified subject ID, COVID-19 status, age in years and sex. HLA class I and class II types, where available, came from metadata supplied by the sample provider rather than from assay-based typing. Deeply sampled blood TCRbeta repertoires from subjects exposed to, actively infected with, or recovered from COVID-19 were included in the dataset. The repertoires were released in a freely available public database intended as a resource for research on the immune response to SARS-CoV-2. The material from the prospective study consisted of cDNA or gDNA derived from T cells, B-cell-depleted T cells, or PBMCs.

Turning to this clone: Which antigen it targets is not known. Per-base quality was not reported, and no clone a single base away is much larger than it.

Sequences SQVTM (CDR1) and ANQGSEA (CDR2) are obtained from the germline V gene. Taken from cysteine to phenylalanine, the CDR3 has 14 residues. Only the CDR3 DNA stays, 42 bases, in frame from base 1. Here V drops 6 bases and J drops 1 base, and the junction holds 5 bases not matched to any gene. TCRbeta CDR3 regions were amplified from genomic DNA by means of the immunoSEQ Assay, a bias-controlled multiplex PCR. In the paper's pipeline: Nucleated cell counts per sample were estimated from amplification of reference gene primers within the assay. To quantify the absolute abundance of each unique TCRbeta CDR3 rearrangement, sequence reads were collapsed and filtered. For each sample, productive Simpson clonality was calculated by taking the square root of Simpson's diversity index across productive rearrangements. TCRdb retrieved this table from immuneACCESS and kept in-frame rearrangements only. Not all clones are present; in checked studies, unresolved V genes account for under half, and no reason is known for the remainder. V and J calls and clone size follow that table, whereas D and trimming were derived from the DNA. The sample table contains 300,000 to 500,000 clones; only one count was recorded for nearly 90% of them. Approximately 2% of the sample rests with the top ten.

Broad study findings and their caveats: The quantity of clinical and demographic metadata differed by source and by participant and was supplied without curation.

Participants in the prospective study were aged roughly 18 to 90 years, lived in 20 to 30 United States geographic areas, and enrolled through a virtual design. In the prospective study, cohorts were assigned on the basis of participant-reported clinical history obtained from a screening survey and a study questionnaire. Each participant in the prospective study had whole blood, serum and a nasopharyngeal or oropharyngeal swab collected by mobile phlebotomists. Prospective study participants could optionally give additional blood draws and questionnaires over an approximately 2-month period. Before DNA extraction, blood samples from the prospective study were shipped at room temperature or frozen.

Sequencing was done on a sample of PBMCs or T cells enriched from blood (not recorded which). This TCR was recovered from a woman aged 40 to 55 with acute COVID-19. This chain is built from TRBV29-1 and TRBJ1-5; a stretch of 8 junction bases matches TRBD1. The CDR3 is CSVSGTGSNQPQHF. Read as DNA, the sequence is TGCAGCGTCTCCGGGACAGGAAGCAATCAGCCCCAGCATTTT. Reference TRBV29-1 and TRBJ1-5 genes cover what lies past the CDR3, so the full variable domain is SAVISQKPSRDICQRGTSLTIQCQVDSQVTMMFWYRQQPGQSLTLIATANQGSEATYESGFVIDKFPISRPNLTFSTLTVSNMSPEDSSIYLCSVSGTGSNQPQHFGDGTRLSIL.